The present T cell receptor beta chain was sequenced within a study of vaccination effects on CD4 cells after COVID-19. The wider study: Researchers reported culturing two million PBMC in each well, adding roughly 10 IU/ml IL-2 and 10 ug/ml peptides.

Culture proceeded for about ten days, and CD4+ T cells were then isolated. Each participant was given two doses of one vaccine (BNT162b2 or mRNA-1273). None of the vaccinated had previously contracted SARS-CoV-2, and their nucleocapsid antibodies tested negative. The authors replaced half the medium with IL-2 medium on days 3 and 7. Worth noting for this clone: Its antigen is not known.

This CDR3 contains 16 residues. Per germline, CDR1 SGHDN and CDR2 FVKESK. V gave up 4 bases and J gave up 0 bases, with 14 bases separating them. Measured with immunoSEQ multiplex PCR; TCRdb has only the in-frame clones, and not every one. This sample yields more than 60,000 clones, of which 70% to 75% are seen a single time; 2.2% belongs to the top ten. Findings of the study overall: Clones arising from infection and from vaccination showed marked clonal contraction late after vaccination.

This TCR came from a human donor who received a COVID-19 vaccine. Material: CD4+ T cells from PBMCs cultured without peptide, obtained after COVID-19 vaccination. V and J are TRBV14 and TRBJ2-3; either TRBD1 or TRBD2 may supply D (5 bases each). The CDR3 sequence is CASSLIPGPSTDTQYF. Written as DNA, the CDR3 is TGTGCCAGCAGCCTCATACCGGGACCCAGCACAGATACGCAGTATTTT.